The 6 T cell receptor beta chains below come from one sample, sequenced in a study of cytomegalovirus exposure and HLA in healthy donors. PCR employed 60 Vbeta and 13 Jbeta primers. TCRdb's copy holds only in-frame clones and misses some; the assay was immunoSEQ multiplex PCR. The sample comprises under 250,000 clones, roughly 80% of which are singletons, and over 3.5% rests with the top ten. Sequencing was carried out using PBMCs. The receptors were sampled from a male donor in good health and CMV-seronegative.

CDR3 nucleotide sequence: TGTGCCAGCAGCCATAACAGGGGCGAGCAGTACTTC. Translation gives CASSHNRGEQYF. The chain recombines TRBV14 with TRBJ2-7, with 7 bases lining up with TRBD1. CDR3 size: 12 residues. Trimming at V came to 3 bases and at J to 6 bases, leaving 2 bases not matched to a gene. CDR1 is SGHDN and CDR2 is FVKESK in the germline V gene.

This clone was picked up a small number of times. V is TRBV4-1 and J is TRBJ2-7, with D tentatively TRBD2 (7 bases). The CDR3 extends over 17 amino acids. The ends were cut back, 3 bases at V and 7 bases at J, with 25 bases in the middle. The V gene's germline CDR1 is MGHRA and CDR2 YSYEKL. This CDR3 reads CASSHAARGRGTGEQYF. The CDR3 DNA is TGCGCCAGCAGCCACGCCGCTAGGGGGAGGGGTACTGGAGAGCAGTACTTC.

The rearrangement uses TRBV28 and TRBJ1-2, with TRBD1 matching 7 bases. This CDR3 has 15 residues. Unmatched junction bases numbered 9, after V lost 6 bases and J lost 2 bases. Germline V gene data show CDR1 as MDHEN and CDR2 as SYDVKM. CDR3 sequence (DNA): TGTGCCAGCAGGATACCTTCGGGACAGAACTATGGCTACACCTTC. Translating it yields CASRIPSGQNYGYTF.

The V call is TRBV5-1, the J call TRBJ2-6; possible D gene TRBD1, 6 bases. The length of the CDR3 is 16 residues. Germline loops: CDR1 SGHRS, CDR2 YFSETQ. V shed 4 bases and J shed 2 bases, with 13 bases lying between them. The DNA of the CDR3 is TGCGCCAGCAGCATTATCACAGGGACTGGGGCCAACGTCCTGACTTTC. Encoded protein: CASSIITGTGANVLTF.

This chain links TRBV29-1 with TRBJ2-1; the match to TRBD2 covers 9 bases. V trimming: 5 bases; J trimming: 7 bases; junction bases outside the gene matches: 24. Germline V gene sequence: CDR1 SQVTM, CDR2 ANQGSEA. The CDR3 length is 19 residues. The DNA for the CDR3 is TGCAGCGTTTCCCCCGGTGGGATCTCTTATGGCGGGAGGGTAAATGAGCAGTTCTTC. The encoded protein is CSVSPGGISYGGRVNEQFF.

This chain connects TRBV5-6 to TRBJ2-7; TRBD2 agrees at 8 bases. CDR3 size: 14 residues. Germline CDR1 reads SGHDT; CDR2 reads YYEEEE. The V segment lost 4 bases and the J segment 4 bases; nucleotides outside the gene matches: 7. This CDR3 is CASSQPTSDYEQYF. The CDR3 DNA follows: TGTGCCAGCAGCCAACCGACTAGCGATTACGAGCAGTACTTC.